This T cell receptor (beta chain) was identified during a study of identifying expanded T cells in peripheral blood. The study's findings and limits: Clone count variance between roughly 2-week samples rose with total template count. Over about two and four weeks, about 15 and 19 clones changed, versus roughly 1.2 between replicates.

Germline V gene data show CDR1 as LNHNV and CDR2 as YYDKDF (reference sequence). Deletions cut 4 bases from V and 0 bases from J, with 15 bases between. CDR3 length: 16 residues. TCRdb's table, derived via immunoSEQ multiplex PCR, lists solely in-frame clones and lacks some. The table lists about 85,000 clones, around 89% of them singletons. About this clone itself: No antigen is known for it.

Sequencing used blood. This TCR was sampled from a person between 18 and 69 years old in good health. This chain links TRBV15 with TRBJ1-1, with unresolved D. In DNA, the CDR3 is TGTGCCACCAGCACCACACATGGTACGATGAACACTGAAGCTTTCTTT. It encodes CATSTTHGTMNTEAFF.